The 12 T cell receptor beta chains below come from one sample, sequenced in a study of memory CD4+ T cells and cytomegalovirus serostatus. Single viable CD3+CD4+CD8-CD45RO+ cells were sorted as the memory CD4+ T cells. Generated by immunoSEQ multiplex PCR, the TCRdb table keeps only in-frame clones and is missing some. Of tens of thousands of clones in the sample, around 79% were seen once. Source material: memory CD4+ T cells from blood. Every receptor here comes from an adult in good health and CMV-seropositive.

The sample holds a few counts of this clone. This CDR3 is CASSHPSGGQGYTF. As DNA, the CDR3 is TGTGCCAGCAGCCACCCCTCCGGGGGGCAGGGCTACACCTTC. This chain links TRBV4-2 with TRBJ1-2, with D tentatively TRBD1 (6 bases). The V end was cut by 3 bases, the J end by 8 bases, with 16 bases between. This CDR3 comprises 14 residues. Per the germline V gene, CDR1 is LGHNA and CDR2 is YNFKEQ.

The chain uses TRBV5-6 and TRBJ1-2; unclear D gene. Germline V gene sequence: CDR1 SGHDT, CDR2 YYEEEE. CDR3 size: 13 residues. V lost 1 base to trimming and J lost 4 bases, with 8 bases between them. The CDR3 bases are TGTGCCAGCAGCTTGCGGGGAAGCTATGGCTACACCTTC. Its protein is CASSLRGSYGYTF.

The J gene is TRBJ2-5, the V gene TRBV7-9; the D is unclear. V dropped 0 bases and J dropped 6 bases, with 11 bases sitting between them. This CDR3 comprises 14 residues. Germline assignment: CDR1 SEHNR and CDR2 FQNEAQ (reference sequence). CDR3: CASSLASRAKTQYF. The CDR3 DNA follows: TGTGCCAGCAGCTTAGCGTCACGGGCGAAGACCCAGTACTTC. Using reference TRBV7-9 and TRBJ2-5 for the parts outside the CDR3, the full variable domain is DTGVSQNPRHKITKRGQNVTFRCDPISEHNRLYWYRQTLGQGPEFLTYFQNEAQLEKSRLLSDRFSAERPKGSFSTLEIQRTEQGDSAMYLCASSLASRAKTQYFGPGTRLLVL.

The chain recombines TRBV7-2 with TRBJ2-3, with no clear D. This CDR3 contains 12 residues. Germline values: CDR1 SGHTA, CDR2 FQGNSA. V lost 5 bases to trimming and J lost 2 bases, with 5 bases between them. The CDR3, as DNA: TGTGCCAGCAGCCTCGACACAGATACGCAGTATTTT. Translation: CASSLDTDTQYF.

The chain couples TRBV9 to TRBJ1-4; D uncertain. This CDR3 region has 14 residues. Between the trimmed V and J ends, which lost 4 bases and 5 bases, there was a span of 12 bases. Germline CDR1 reads SGDLS; CDR2 reads YYNGEE. Here the CDR3 reads CASSPWQANEKLFF. The CDR3 DNA is TGTGCCAGCAGCCCGTGGCAGGCCAATGAAAAACTGTTTTTT.

The chain carries TRBV5-8 and TRBJ2-7, with 7 nucleotides matching TRBD2. The CDR3 contains 16 residues. Germline V gives CDR1 SGHTS, CDR2 YDEGEE. V lost 4 bases to trimming and J lost 0 bases; unmatched junction nucleotides: 10. The CDR3 region is CASSLGISGSSYEQYF. The CDR3 DNA reads TGTGCCAGCAGCCTAGGCATTAGCGGGTCCTCCTACGAGCAGTACTTC.

The chain links TRBV7-2 to TRBJ1-2; 12 bases align to TRBD1. The CDR3 has 16 residues. With 5 bases clipped from V and 6 bases from J, the junction kept 10 bases outside the gene matches. CDR1 and CDR2 (germline): SGHTA, FQGNSA. This CDR3 reads CASSTGQGAASDGYTF. CDR3 nucleotide sequence: TGTGCCAGCAGCACGGGACAGGGGGCCGCATCGGATGGCTACACCTTC.

The genes are TRBV29-1 and TRBJ1-1; no reliable D call. The V and J ends lost 7 bases and 1 base respectively, with 4 bases between them. The CDR3 length is 10 residues. Germline V lookup: CDR1 SQVTM, CDR2 ANQGSEA. CDR3 nucleotides: TGCAGCGGTCAGAACACTGAAGCTTTCTTT. It translates to CSGQNTEAFF.

The chain joins TRBV9 to TRBJ2-7; 7 bases align to TRBD1. Germline V gene data show CDR1 as SGDLS and CDR2 as YYNGEE. V dropped 4 bases and J dropped 1; count of bases not matched to a gene: 5. The CDR3 runs 14 residues. CDR3 DNA: TGTGCCAGCAGCCCGGGACAGTTTTCCTACGAGCAGTACTTC. Its translation is CASSPGQFSYEQYF.

V is TRBV7-2 and J is TRBJ1-6; tentative D call: TRBD1 (5 bases). The CDR3 has 13 residues. Germline CDR1 reads SGHTA; CDR2 reads FQGNSA. The ends were cut back, 5 bases at V and 6 bases at J, with 8 bases in the middle. The CDR3 nucleotides read TGTGCCAGCAGCGACAGCCTTAATTCACCCCTCCACTTT. Translation gives CASSDSLNSPLHF.

The chain couples TRBV7-9 to TRBJ1-1; possibly TRBD1 for D (6 bases). V was trimmed by 2 bases and J by 4 bases, leaving 11 bases between them. The CDR3 covers 14 residues. Germline-derived CDR1 and CDR2 are SEHNR and FQNEAQ (reference sequence). The CDR3 spells CASSLTQGSTEAFF. CDR3 in DNA: TGTGCCAGCAGCTTAACCCAGGGGAGCACTGAAGCTTTCTTT.

The rearrangement uses TRBV6-1 and TRBJ1-5; D perhaps matches TRBD1 (5 bases). The V and J ends lost 3 bases and 4 bases respectively, with 16 bases between them. Looked up from germline, CDR1 is MNHNS and CDR2 is SASEGT. The CDR3 loop spans 16 amino acids. The DNA for the CDR3 is TGTGCCAGCAGTGACCTTGGGCAGGGAGGAAATCAGCCCCAGCATTTT. Amino acid sequence: CASSDLGQGGNQPQHF.